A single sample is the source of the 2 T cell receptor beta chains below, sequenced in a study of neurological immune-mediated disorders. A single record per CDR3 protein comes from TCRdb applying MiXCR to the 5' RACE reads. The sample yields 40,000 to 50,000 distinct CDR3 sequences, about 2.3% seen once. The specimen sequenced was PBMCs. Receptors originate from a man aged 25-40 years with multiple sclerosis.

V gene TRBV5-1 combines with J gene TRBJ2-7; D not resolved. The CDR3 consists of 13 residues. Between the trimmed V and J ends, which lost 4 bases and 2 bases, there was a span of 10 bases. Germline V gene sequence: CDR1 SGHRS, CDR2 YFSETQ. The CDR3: CASSIGFTYEQYF. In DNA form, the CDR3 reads TGCGCCAGCAGCATTGGTTTCACCTACGAGCAGTACTTC.

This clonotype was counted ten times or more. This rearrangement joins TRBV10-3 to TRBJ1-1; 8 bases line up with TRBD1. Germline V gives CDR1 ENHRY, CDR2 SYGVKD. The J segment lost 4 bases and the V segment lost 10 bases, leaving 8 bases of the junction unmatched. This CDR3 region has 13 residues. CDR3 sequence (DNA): TGTGCCACCGCGGGACAGGCGAGCACTGAAGCTTTCTTT. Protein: CATAGQASTEAFF.